One and the same sample provided the 28 T cell receptor beta chains below, sequenced in a study of T cell repertoires in cytomegalovirus infection. One entry per CDR3 protein results from TCRdb running MiXCR on the reads. The sample lists almost 300,000 distinct CDR3 sequences, approximately 10% occurring once. Material for sequencing was PBMCs. Receptor source: a human donor in good health (CMV status not recorded). Some clones in this sample may be carry-over from other donors' samples.

This clonotype appeared many times. J is TRBJ2-5 and V is TRBV28; tentative D call: TRBD2 (5 bases). Looked up from germline, CDR1 is MDHEN and CDR2 is SYDVKM. The CDR3 spans 14 residues. Trimming removed 4 bases from V and 2 bases from J, with 11 bases in between. The CDR3 sequence is CASSSLLGQETQYF. CDR3 DNA: TGTGCCAGCAGTTCCCTACTAGGGCAAGAGACCCAGTACTTC.

This clonotype was seen repeatedly, ten times or more. This chain joins TRBV7-2 and TRBJ2-6, with 7 bases matching TRBD1. Per germline, CDR1 SGHTA and CDR2 FQGNSA. J was trimmed by 2 bases and V by 6 bases; bases with no gene match: 7. The CDR3 loop spans 16 amino acids. The CDR3 DNA follows: TGTGCCAGCAGAAGGGACAGTGGAACTGGGGCCAACGTCCTGACTTTC. Its translation is CASRRDSGTGANVLTF. Together with reference TRBV7-2 and TRBJ2-6, the CDR3 gives the full variable domain: GAGVSQSPSNKVTEKGKDVELRCDPISGHTALYWYRQSLGQGLEFLIYFQGNSAPDKSGLPSDRFSAERTGGSVSTLTIQRTQQEDSAVYLCASRRDSGTGANVLTFGAGSRLTVL.

In its sample, this clonotype was seen many times. The V call is TRBV29-1, the J call TRBJ2-7, with D hard to call. The CDR3 is 12 residues long. Trimming stripped 7 bases from V and 5 bases from J, with 15 bases between. Germline V CDR1 and CDR2: SQVTM, ANQGSEA. CDR3 in DNA: TGCAGCGGGCGCACCAGTTCTAACGAGCAGTACTTC. Protein: CSGRTSSNEQYF.

This clonotype was seen only a few times. The chain couples TRBV18 to TRBJ2-3, with a tentative D call TRBD2 (5 bases). Per the germline V gene, CDR1 is KGHSH and CDR2 is LQKENI. The CDR3 has 15 amino acids. Trimming left V 3 bases short and J 6 bases short, with 16 bases between. CDR3 sequence: CASSPDYTRRDTQYF. The DNA for the CDR3 is TGTGCCAGCTCACCTGACTACACCCGCAGGGATACGCAGTATTTT. The full variable domain, rest sourced from reference TRBV18 and TRBJ2-3, is NAGVMQNPRHLVRRRGQEARLRCSPMKGHSHVYWYRQLPEEGLKFMVYLQKENIIDESGMPKERFSAEFPKEGPSILRIQQVVRGDSAAYFCASSPDYTRRDTQYFGPGTRLTVL.

In its sample, this clonotype was seen many times. The chain combines TRBV20-1 with TRBJ2-3; 9 positions agree with TRBD2. The CDR3 runs 15 residues. Germline V gene sequence: CDR1 DFQATT, CDR2 SNEGSKA (reference sequence). V was clipped by 2 bases and J by 2 bases; unmatched bases: 5. CDR3 amino acids: CSARFGTSFTDTQYF. Written as DNA, the CDR3 is TGCAGTGCTAGATTCGGGACTAGCTTCACAGATACGCAGTATTTT.

The V and J genes are TRBV5-1 and TRBJ2-3, with a tentative D call TRBD2 (5 bases). The germline gives CDR1 SGHRS, CDR2 YFSETQ. CDR3 length: 12 amino acids. Deletions cut 8 bases from V and 5 bases from J, with 12 bases between. CDR3 sequence: CASGSGLDTQYF. DNA of the CDR3: TGCGCCAGTGGATCCGGACTAGATACGCAGTATTTT.

There are a few counts of this clonotype. The J gene is TRBJ1-2, the V gene TRBV20-1; D is ambiguous. The germline V gene has CDR1 DFQATT and CDR2 SNEGSKA (reference sequence). The CDR3 is made up of 12 amino acids. The ends were cut back, 3 bases at V and 6 bases at J, with 11 bases in the middle. CDR3 DNA: TGCAGTGCTAGGACCGAAGATGATGGCTACACCTTC. This gives the protein CSARTEDDGYTF.

This clonotype has ten or more counts. The CDR3 loop reads CSVGGRLKETQYF. The CDR3 nucleotides are TGCAGCGTTGGAGGCCGGCTAAAAGAGACCCAGTACTTC. The chain has TRBV29-1 and TRBJ2-5; no clear D. The CDR3 has 13 residues. V was trimmed by 4 bases and J by 3 bases, leaving 12 bases between them. Germline CDR1 reads SQVTM; CDR2 reads ANQGSEA.

In this sample, this clonotype turned up many times. The chain recombines TRBV7-6 with TRBJ2-7; a weak D match, TRBD1 (5 bases). The germline gives CDR1 SGHVS, CDR2 FNYEAQ. V shed 1 base and J shed 0 bases, with 19 bases lying between them. This CDR3 contains 18 residues. In DNA form, the CDR3 reads TGTGCCAGCAGCTTAGTGGTTCCTGGGCAGGGATACTCCTACGAGCAGTACTTC. Residues: CASSLVVPGQGYSYEQYF.

Concerning this clonotype: A much larger clone sits a single nucleotide away, making a read error possible. This chain connects TRBV6-2 or TRBV6-3 to TRBJ1-6, with 8 nucleotides matching TRBD1. Trimming cost V 4 bases and J 10 bases; bases outside gene matches: 6. The length of the CDR3 is 14 residues. From germline, CDR1 is MNHEY and CDR2 SVGEGT. CDR3 DNA sequence: TGTGCCAGCAGTTTCCGACAGGGGCGCTCACCCCTCCACTTT. This gives the protein CASSFRQGRSPLHF.

This clonotype was observed at least ten times. This chain links TRBV29-1 with TRBJ2-7; D possibly matches TRBD1 or TRBD2 (5 bases each). The CDR3 is 14 residues long. Trimming cost V 4 bases and J 2 bases, with 15 bases left between them. From germline, CDR1 is SQVTM and CDR2 ANQGSEA. For the CDR3, the DNA is TGCAGCGTTGTCGGGACCGAGCTCGCCTACGAGCAGTACTTC. Protein: CSVVGTELAYEQYF.

There are many counts of this clonotype. The V call is TRBV4-1, the J call TRBJ2-7; a possible D gene is TRBD2 (6 bases). The CDR3 runs to 16 residues. Germline assignment: CDR1 MGHRA and CDR2 YSYEKL. The V and J ends lost 6 bases and 3 bases respectively, with 21 bases between them. This chain's CDR3 is CASSQTPGEAYYEQYF. For the CDR3, the DNA is TGCGCCAGCAGTCAAACCCCGGGGGAAGCCTACTACGAGCAGTACTTC.

This clonotype was counted at least ten times. J is TRBJ2-7 and V is TRBV7-2; D remains ambiguous. The CDR3 is made up of 13 amino acids. The V end was cut by 4 bases, the J end by 7 bases, with 14 bases between. CDR1 is SGHTA, CDR2 FQGNSA, per germline. The CDR3 protein is CASSSVGKMEQYV. CDR3 in DNA: TGTGCCAGCAGCTCAGTGGGGAAAATGGAGCAGTACGTC.

This clonotype was picked up many times. CDR3 bases: TGTGCCAGCAGTCCTAGCGGGGGGGCGCAAGATACGCAGTATTTT. Its protein product is CASSPSGGAQDTQYF. The rearrangement links TRBV12-3 or TRBV12-4 to TRBJ2-3; 12 nucleotides agree with TRBD2. The CDR3 covers 15 residues. J gave up 5 bases and V 5 bases, and 5 bases lay outside the gene matches.

This clonotype was seen only a few times. This chain links TRBV14 with TRBJ1-2; D is possibly TRBD1 (5 bases). V was trimmed by 4 bases and J by 4 bases, leaving 13 bases between them. This CDR3 is 14 amino acids long. Germline V gene sequence: CDR1 SGHDN, CDR2 FVKESK. The CDR3 region is CASSLGRWPYGYTF. The CDR3 nucleotides are TGTGCCAGCAGCCTGGGACGGTGGCCCTATGGCTACACCTTC.

The rearrangement uses TRBV29-1 and TRBJ1-4, with 7 bases that match TRBD1. CDR1 and CDR2 from the germline V gene are SQVTM and ANQGSEA. The CDR3 extends over 13 amino acids. The junction had 8 bases not matched to a gene; V was cut back by 5 bases and J by 8 bases. CDR3 amino acids: CSVQGGGREKLFF. Written as DNA, the CDR3 is TGCAGCGTTCAGGGGGGAGGTAGAGAAAAACTGTTTTTT.

This clonotype was recorded many times. The genes are TRBV7-9 and TRBJ1-3; D is possibly TRBD1 (5 bases). Germline values: CDR1 SEHNR, CDR2 FQNEAQ (reference sequence). The ends were cut back, 5 bases at V and 0 bases at J, with 14 bases in the middle. The length of the CDR3 is 16 residues. CDR3 protein: CASSNTGLVSGNTIYF. The CDR3 DNA reads as TGTGCCAGCAGCAATACAGGATTAGTCTCTGGAAACACCATATATTTT.

This clonotype was found a few times. The CDR3 here is CASSILKTGELFF. In DNA form, the CDR3 reads TGTGCCAGTAGTATCCTCAAAACCGGGGAGCTGTTTTTT. The genes are TRBV19 and TRBJ2-2; D gene uncertain. The germline CDR1 and CDR2 sequences are LNHDA and SQIVND (reference sequence). The germline V and J ends were trimmed by 3 bases and 5 bases, with 7 bases remaining between them. The CDR3 covers 13 residues.

At least ten counts were recorded for this clonotype. This rearrangement joins TRBV7-2 to TRBJ1-5; TRBD1 aligns across 7 bases. CDR3 length equals 15 residues. The V gene end was trimmed by 4 bases and the J gene end by 3 bases; junction bases not matched to a gene: 6. The germline gives CDR1 SGHTA, CDR2 FQGNSA. The CDR3: CASSSDRDFNQPQHF. CDR3 DNA sequence: TGTGCCAGCAGCTCCGACAGGGACTTCAATCAGCCCCAGCATTTT.

This clonotype turned up a few times. The chain joins TRBV20-1 to TRBJ2-5; 9 nucleotides align to TRBD2. Germline-derived CDR1 and CDR2 are DFQATT and SNEGSKA (reference sequence). With V trimmed by 1 base and J by 5 bases, 5 bases remained unmatched. CDR3 length: 14 residues. CDR3 sequence (DNA): TGCAGTGCTAGAGGCCCAAGCGGGAGGGAGACCCAGTACTTC. Translation: CSARGPSGRETQYF.

This clonotype has a handful of counts. The chain carries TRBV28 and TRBJ1-5; no firm D call. Germline V lookup: CDR1 MDHEN, CDR2 SYDVKM. V was pared by 5 bases and J by 4 bases, with 18 bases between. The CDR3 is made up of 16 amino acids. This CDR3 is CASSPATVGRNQPQHF. In nucleotides, the CDR3 is TGTGCCAGCAGTCCCGCCACCGTGGGTAGAAATCAGCCCCAGCATTTT.

The V call is TRBV2, the J call TRBJ2-7; the D call may be TRBD1 or TRBD2 (5 bases each). The CDR3 consists of 12 residues. Germline V gene data show CDR1 as SNHLY and CDR2 as FYNNEI. Trimming left V 6 bases short and J 3 bases short, with 9 bases between. The CDR3 nucleotides are TGTGCCAGCAGGGGAGACAGCTACGAGCAGTACGTC. As protein: CASRGDSYEQYV.

This clonotype was seen more than once but under ten times. The rearrangement links TRBV18 to TRBJ2-3, with 7 positions matching TRBD1. J was trimmed by 2 bases and V by 1 base; bases with no gene match: 12. Germline CDR1 KGHSH, CDR2 LQKENI. The CDR3 runs to 18 residues. CDR3 sequence: CASSPQDWGQSPTDTQYF. In nucleotides, the CDR3 is TGTGCCAGCTCACCACAGGATTGGGGACAGTCGCCCACAGATACGCAGTATTTT. Combining the CDR3 with reference TRBV18 and TRBJ2-3 gives the whole variable domain NAGVMQNPRHLVRRRGQEARLRCSPMKGHSHVYWYRQLPEEGLKFMVYLQKENIIDESGMPKERFSAEFPKEGPSILRIQQVVRGDSAAYFCASSPQDWGQSPTDTQYFGPGTRLTVL.

This clonotype has at least ten counts. The chain combines TRBV20-1 with TRBJ1-5, with TRBD1 as a possible D gene (6 bases). The V and J ends lost 5 bases and 5 bases respectively, with 13 bases between them. CDR1 DFQATT and CDR2 SNEGSKA come from the germline V gene (reference sequence). This CDR3 spans 13 amino acids. The CDR3 is CSARTTGHQPQHF. CDR3 sequence (DNA): TGCAGTGCTCGGACGACAGGCCATCAGCCCCAGCATTTT.

The chain joins TRBV20-1 to TRBJ2-1; 10 nucleotides align to TRBD1. The CDR3 covers 16 residues. Germline CDR1 DFQATT, CDR2 SNEGSKA (reference sequence). With V trimmed by 5 bases and J by 3 bases, 10 bases remained unmatched. CDR3 DNA: TGCAGTGCTCACGGAACCGGGACAGGGGTCTACAATGAGCAGTTCTTC. Translating it yields CSAHGTGTGVYNEQFF.

This clonotype was counted many times. The rearrangement joins TRBV20-1 to TRBJ2-7, with 10 bases fitting TRBD1. The CDR3 length is 14 residues. Germline V gives CDR1 DFQATT, CDR2 SNEGSKA (reference sequence). The trim removed 3 bases at V and 1 base at J, leaving 3 bases unmatched. The CDR3 reads CSASDRGLSYEQYF. For the CDR3, the DNA is TGCAGTGCTAGCGACAGGGGGCTTTCCTACGAGCAGTACTTC.

This clonotype was counted between two and nine times. The genes are TRBV28 and TRBJ2-7; TRBD1 is a possible D gene (6 bases). This CDR3 region has 15 residues. V was trimmed by 5 bases and J by 2 bases, leaving 16 bases between them. From germline, CDR1 is MDHEN and CDR2 SYDVKM. CDR3 protein: CASSPHQRQAYEQYV. The CDR3, as DNA: TGTGCCAGCAGTCCACATCAGAGACAGGCCTACGAGCAGTACGTC.

This clonotype was picked up many times. The chain links TRBV12-3 or TRBV12-4 to TRBJ1-6; D is perhaps TRBD1 (5 bases). This CDR3 is built from 13 residues. Between the trimmed V and J ends, which lost 5 bases and 12 bases, there was a span of 14 bases. CDR3 in amino acids: CASSRGRIGPLHF. The CDR3 DNA reads TGTGCCAGCAGTCGGGGCCGAATAGGACCCCTCCACTTT.